This T cell receptor (beta chain) was recorded in a study of immune cell composition in non-small cell lung cancer. The germline V gene has CDR1 SEHNR and CDR2 FQNEAQ (reference sequence). This CDR3 region has 17 residues. Trimming removed 5 bases from V and 9 bases from J; junction bases left unmatched: 14. Clones were sequenced by immunoSEQ multiplex PCR, and TCRdb holds only the in-frame ones, with some missing. Here the sample spans approximately 5,900 clones, around nine tenths being singletons. The normal lung sample lay at least 3 cm, and maximally far, from the tumour. This chain links TRBV7-9 with TRBJ2-1, with 12 bases that match TRBD2. The TCR sequence derives from a human donor with non-small cell lung cancer. The specimen sequenced was non-adjacent lung tissue. The CDR3 nucleotides are TGTGCCAGCAGCCCAATACTAGCGGGAGGCATCAGTGGTGAGCAGTTCTTC. Translation: CASSPILAGGISGEQFF.